Included here is one T cell receptor beta chain sequence, with context. Some clones are missing from TCRdb's copy, which holds only in-frame ones; the method was immunoSEQ multiplex PCR. Of roughly 92,000 clones detected, roughly 85% appear once; the ten largest clones hold 1.4% to 1.5%. The V gene end was trimmed by 5 bases and the J gene end by 11 bases; junction bases not matched to a gene: 8. Germline CDR1 reads MNHEY; CDR2 reads SMNVEV (reference sequence). The CDR3 consists of 12 residues. This record comes from a study of OX40 agonist ivuxolimab in advanced cancers. This receptor was identified in an adult with an advanced solid tumor such as melanoma, head and neck, liver or kidney cancer. Material: CD4+ or CD8+ T cells sorted from blood, obtained in a trial of the OX40 agonist ivuxolimab. J is TRBJ1-1 and V is TRBV27; TRBD1 agrees at 7 bases. CDR3 protein: CASSDPGGRAFF. In nucleotides, the CDR3 is TGTGCCAGCAGTGACCCAGGGGGACGGGCTTTCTTT.